This entry is about one T cell receptor beta chain. Its antigen is still unknown. V was clipped by 4 bases and J by 6 bases; unmatched bases: 8. Germline-derived CDR1 and CDR2 are MGHDK and SYGVNS. This CDR3 contains 15 residues. These data belong to a study of cytomegalovirus exposure and HLA in healthy donors. General study points: In a later analysis, HLA-C alleles had the fewest associated TCRs, DRB1 alleles the most. It was approximately 160 TCR beta chains that were listed as cytomegalovirus-associated.

Researchers ran the PCR with 60 Vbeta and 13 Jbeta primers. Clones were sequenced by immunoSEQ multiplex PCR, and TCRdb holds only the in-frame ones, with some missing. The sample has around 120,000 clones; approximately 80% are singletons. The V and J genes are TRBV25-1 and TRBJ1-2; 10 bases fit TRBD1. The sample consisted of PBMCs. This clonotype was sampled from a woman in her forties in good health and CMV-seropositive. The chain's CDR3 is CASSGQGARVDGYTF. The CDR3 bases are TGTGCCAGCAGTGGACAGGGGGCAAGGGTGGATGGCTACACCTTC.